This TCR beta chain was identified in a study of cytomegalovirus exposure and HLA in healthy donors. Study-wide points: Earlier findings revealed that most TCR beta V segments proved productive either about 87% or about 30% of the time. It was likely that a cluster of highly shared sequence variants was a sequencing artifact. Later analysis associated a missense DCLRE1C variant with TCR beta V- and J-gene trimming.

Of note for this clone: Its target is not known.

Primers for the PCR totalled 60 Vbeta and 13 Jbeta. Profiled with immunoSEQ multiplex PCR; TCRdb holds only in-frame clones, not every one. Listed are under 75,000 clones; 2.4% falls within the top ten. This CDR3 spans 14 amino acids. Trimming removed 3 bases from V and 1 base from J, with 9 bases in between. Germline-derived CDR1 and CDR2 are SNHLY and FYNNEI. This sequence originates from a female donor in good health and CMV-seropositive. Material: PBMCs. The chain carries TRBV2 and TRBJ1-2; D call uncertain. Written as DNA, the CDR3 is TGTGCCAGCAGTGAGTTTCGGGGTAACTATGGCTACACCTTC. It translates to CASSEFRGNYGYTF.